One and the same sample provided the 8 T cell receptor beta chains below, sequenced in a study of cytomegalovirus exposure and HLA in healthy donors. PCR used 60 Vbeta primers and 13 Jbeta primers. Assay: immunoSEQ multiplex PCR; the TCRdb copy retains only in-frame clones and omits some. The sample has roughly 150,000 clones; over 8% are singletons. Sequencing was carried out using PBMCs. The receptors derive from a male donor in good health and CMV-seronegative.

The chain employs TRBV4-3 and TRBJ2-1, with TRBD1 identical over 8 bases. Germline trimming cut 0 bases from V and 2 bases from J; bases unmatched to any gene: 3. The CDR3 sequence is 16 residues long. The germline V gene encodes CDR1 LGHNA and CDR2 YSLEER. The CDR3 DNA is TGCGCCAGCAGCCAAGATAGACAGGGGACCTACAATGAGCAGTTCTTC. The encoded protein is CASSQDRQGTYNEQFF.

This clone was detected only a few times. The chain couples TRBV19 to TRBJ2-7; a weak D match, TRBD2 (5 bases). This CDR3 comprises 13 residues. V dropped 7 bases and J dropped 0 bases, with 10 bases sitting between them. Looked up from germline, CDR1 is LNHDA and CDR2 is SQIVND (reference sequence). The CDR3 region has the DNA TGTGCCAGTAAGTCAGCGGTCTCCTACGAGCAGTACTTC. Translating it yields CASKSAVSYEQYF. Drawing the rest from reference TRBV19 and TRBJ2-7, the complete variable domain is DGGITQSPKYLFRKEGQNVTLSCEQNLNHDAMYWYRQDPGQGLRLIYYSQIVNDFQKGDIAEGYSVSREKKESFPLTVTSAQKNPTAFYLCASKSAVSYEQYFGPGTRLTVT.

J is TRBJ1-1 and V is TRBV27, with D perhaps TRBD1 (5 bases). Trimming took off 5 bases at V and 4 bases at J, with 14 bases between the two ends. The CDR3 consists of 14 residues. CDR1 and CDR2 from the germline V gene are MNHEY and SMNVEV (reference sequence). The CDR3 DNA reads TGTGCCAGCAGTGCGACAGCCCAGGGCACTGAAGCTTTCTTT. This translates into CASSATAQGTEAFF.

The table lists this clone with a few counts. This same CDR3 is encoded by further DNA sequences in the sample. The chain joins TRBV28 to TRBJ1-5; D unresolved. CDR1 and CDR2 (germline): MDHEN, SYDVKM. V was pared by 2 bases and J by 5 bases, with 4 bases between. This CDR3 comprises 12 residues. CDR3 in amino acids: CASSLLYQPQHF. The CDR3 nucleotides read TGTGCCAGCAGTTTACTCTATCAGCCCCAGCATTTT.

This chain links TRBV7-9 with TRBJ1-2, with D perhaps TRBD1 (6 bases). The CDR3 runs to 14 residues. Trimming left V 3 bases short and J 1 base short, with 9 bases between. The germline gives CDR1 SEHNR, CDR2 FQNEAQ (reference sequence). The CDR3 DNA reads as TGTGCCAGCAGCTTTGGACAGTTTAACTATGGCTACACCTTC. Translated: CASSFGQFNYGYTF.

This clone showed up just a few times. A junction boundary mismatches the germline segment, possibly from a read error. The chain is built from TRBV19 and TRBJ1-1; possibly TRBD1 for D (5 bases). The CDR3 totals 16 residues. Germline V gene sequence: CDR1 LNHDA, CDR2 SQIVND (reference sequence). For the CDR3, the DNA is TGTGCCAGTAGAATAGGCCAGGGAATGGTAAACACTGAAGCTTTCTTT. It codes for CASRIGQGMVNTEAFF.

CDR3 in amino acids: CASSLQGYEQYF. For the CDR3, the DNA is TGTGCCAGCAGTTTACAGGGGTACGAGCAGTACTTC. The chain recombines TRBV28 with TRBJ2-7, with D possibly being TRBD1 (6 bases). V was cut by 2 bases and J by 4 bases, with 6 bases left in between. The CDR3 totals 12 residues. CDR1 MDHEN and CDR2 SYDVKM come from the germline V gene.

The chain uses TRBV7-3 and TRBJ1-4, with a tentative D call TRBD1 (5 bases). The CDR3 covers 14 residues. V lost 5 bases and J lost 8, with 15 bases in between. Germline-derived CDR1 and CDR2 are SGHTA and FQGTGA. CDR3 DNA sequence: TGTGCCAGCAGCCCCCGGGGGGAAGGGGAAAAACTGTTTTTT. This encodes CASSPRGEGEKLFF.